These 22 T cell receptor beta chains were all obtained from the same sample, sequenced in a study of long-term antiretroviral therapy in people with HIV. This was the immunoSEQ v3.0 assay at survey level. The repertoire was sequenced with immunoSEQ multiplex PCR; TCRdb's copy has only in-frame clones and lacks some. The data contain about 25,000 clones, 65% to 90% of them seen just once; the ten biggest clones take up less than 20%. The source was unsorted PBMCs, collected 1.2 years after starting antiretroviral therapy. The receptors shown here come from a middle-aged man with HIV.

This chain joins TRBV27 and TRBJ2-2, with 9 bases identical to TRBD1. This CDR3 has 16 amino acids. Per the germline V gene, CDR1 is MNHEY and CDR2 is SMNVEV (reference sequence). J lost 4 bases, V lost 7 bases, and 10 bases had no gene match. CDR3 nucleotides: TGTGCCAGCACCAACCGGGACAGGGTTTTCACCGGGGAGCTGTTTTTT. Protein sequence: CASTNRDRVFTGELFF.

The chain joins TRBV5-5 to TRBJ2-7; TRBD1 might be the D (6 bases). V shed 4 bases and J shed 0 bases, with 14 bases lying between them. CDR1 and CDR2 from the germline V gene are SGHKS and YYEKEE (reference sequence). This CDR3 has 15 residues. The CDR3 coding sequence is TGTGCCAGCAGCGTTTTCCCGGGACACTCCTACGAGCAGTACTTC. This sequence encodes CASSVFPGHSYEQYF.

The chain uses TRBV27 and TRBJ2-7; the D is unclear. Germline assignment: CDR1 MNHEY and CDR2 SMNVEV (reference sequence). The V gene lost 1 base and the J gene lost 3 bases, with 7 bases spanning the gap. The CDR3 is 13 amino acids. The CDR3 DNA sequence: TGTGCCAGCAGTTTATTTCCGGGCTACGAGCAGTACTTC. Protein: CASSLFPGYEQYF.

In its sample, this clone was seen once. V is TRBV11-2 and J is TRBJ1-4; 8 bases map to TRBD1. The CDR3 is 16 residues long. V lost 6 bases and J lost 0; bases outside the gene matches: 6. Germline loops: CDR1 SGHAT, CDR2 FQNNGV. The CDR3 sequence: CASRPRGPATNEKLFF. The CDR3 DNA reads as TGTGCCAGCAGACCCAGGGGGCCTGCAACTAATGAAAAACTGTTTTTT. Full variable domain (missing parts from reference TRBV11-2 and TRBJ1-4): EAGVAQSPRYKIIEKRQSVAFWCNPISGHATLYWYQQILGQGPKLLIQFQNNGVVDDSQLPKDRFSAERLKGVDSTLKIQPAKLEDSAVYLCASRPRGPATNEKLFFGSGTQLSVL.

The chain couples TRBV6-6 to TRBJ1-5; 7 bases align to TRBD1. V lost 6 bases and J lost 2; bases outside the gene matches: 4. This CDR3 spans 14 amino acids. Germline V lookup: CDR1 MNHNY, CDR2 SVGAGI (reference sequence). This chain's CDR3 is CASSFTGGNQPQHF. CDR3 sequence (DNA): TGTGCCAGCAGCTTCACAGGGGGCAATCAGCCCCAGCATTTT.

The J gene is TRBJ1-5, the V gene TRBV27, with D possibly matching TRBD1 (6 bases). The V and J ends lost 3 bases and 1 base respectively, with 7 bases between them. The CDR3 covers 14 residues. Germline V lookup: CDR1 MNHEY, CDR2 SMNVEV (reference sequence). The CDR3: CASSFTGSNQPQHF. Written as DNA, the CDR3 is TGTGCCAGCAGTTTTACAGGGAGCAATCAGCCCCAGCATTTT.

This chain uses TRBV19 with TRBJ2-5; 7 bases line up with TRBD2. The trim removed 3 bases at V and 4 bases at J, leaving 8 bases unmatched. This CDR3 is built from 15 residues. Germline assignment: CDR1 LNHDA and CDR2 SQIVND (reference sequence). The chain's CDR3 is CASSMGGKAGETQYF. Written as DNA, the CDR3 is TGTGCCAGTAGTATGGGAGGGAAGGCCGGAGAGACCCAGTACTTC.

This chain connects TRBV6-1 to TRBJ1-2, with D unclear. The CDR3 is 10 residues long. CDR1 MNHNS and CDR2 SASEGT come from the germline V gene. The V and J ends lost 6 bases and 7 bases respectively, with 6 bases between them. Written as DNA, the CDR3 is TGTGCCAGCAGGGGAGGTGGCTACACCTTC. Protein product: CASRGGGYTF.

In this sample, this clone turned up a few times. V and J are TRBV2 and TRBJ1-4; D ambiguous. The CDR3 consists of 12 residues. The V gene's germline CDR1 is SNHLY and CDR2 FYNNEI. The V end was cut by 7 bases, the J end by 8 bases, with 11 bases between. The CDR3 sequence is CASKEDGEKLFF. CDR3 coding DNA: TGTGCCAGCAAGGAGGATGGAGAAAAACTGTTTTTT.

The chain uses TRBV2 and TRBJ1-2; tentatively, D is TRBD1 (5 bases). Germline V CDR1 and CDR2: SNHLY, FYNNEI. This CDR3 has 13 residues. Trimming took off 10 bases at V and 8 bases at J, with 20 bases between the two ends. The CDR3 DNA sequence: TGTGCCACCTCGGACACCCCATCGGGGGGCTACACCTTC. It encodes CATSDTPSGGYTF.

The chain couples TRBV29-1 to TRBJ2-1; 10 nucleotides match TRBD1. The V gene's germline CDR1 is SQVTM and CDR2 ANQGSEA. V shed 8 bases and J 3 bases; nucleotides not matched to a gene: 10. The CDR3 is 15 residues long. CDR3 protein: CSTGSRDRGYNEQFF. CDR3 DNA sequence: TGCAGCACAGGGAGCCGGGACAGGGGCTACAATGAGCAGTTCTTC.

This rearrangement joins TRBV9 to TRBJ1-5; 8 positions match TRBD1. J lost 2 bases, V lost 4 bases, and 17 bases had no gene match. This CDR3 region has 19 residues. Germline V gene lookup returns CDR1 SGDLS and CDR2 YYNGEE. In DNA form, the CDR3 reads TGTGCCAGCAGCCCGAGACTAATTGGACAGGGCGGGGGCAATCAGCCCCAGCATTTT. This gives the protein CASSPRLIGQGGGNQPQHF.

V usage is TRBV28 and J usage is TRBJ2-7; 11 positions match TRBD1. The germline CDR1 and CDR2 sequences are MDHEN and SYDVKM. V trimming: 5 bases; J trimming: 0 bases; junction bases outside the gene matches: 15. The CDR3 covers 19 residues. CDR3 loop: CASSLPPWPGQGASYEQYF. The DNA of the CDR3 is TGTGCCAGCAGTCTCCCCCCCTGGCCCGGACAGGGGGCCTCCTACGAGCAGTACTTC.

The chain combines TRBV5-4 with TRBJ1-1; TRBD1 is a possible D gene (6 bases). V was trimmed by 7 bases and J by 5 bases, leaving 30 bases between them. CDR1 is SGHNT and CDR2 is YYREEE in the germline V gene (reference sequence). The CDR3 extends over 18 amino acids. CDR3 residues: CASLPLGAGEGPRTEAFF. The CDR3 DNA follows: TGTGCCAGCTTGCCGCTGGGGGCAGGGGAAGGCCCACGGACTGAAGCTTTCTTT.

In this sample, this clone turned up a few times. The rearrangement links TRBV18 to TRBJ2-7; D call uncertain. The length of the CDR3 is 14 residues. The V gene's germline CDR1 is KGHSH and CDR2 LQKENI. Trimming shortened V by 0 bases and J by 7 bases, and 13 bases separated the two germline ends. The CDR3 nucleotides read TGTGCCAGCTCACCACCGGTCAGTTTGGTGGAGCAGTACTTC. Translating it yields CASSPPVSLVEQYF.

CDR3 in amino acids: CASSEYQGASKETQYF. For the CDR3, the DNA is TGTGCCAGCAGTGAATATCAGGGGGCAAGTAAAGAGACCCAGTACTTC. V usage is TRBV25-1 and J usage is TRBJ2-5, with 8 nucleotides matching TRBD1. The CDR3 loop spans 16 amino acids. The junction had 6 bases not matched to a gene; V was cut back by 0 bases and J by 3 bases. Germline lookup yields CDR1 MGHDK and CDR2 SYGVNS.

V and J are TRBV30 and TRBJ1-6; D perhaps matches TRBD1 (5 bases). The CDR3 is 12 amino acids. Germline assignment: CDR1 GTSNPN and CDR2 SVGIG (reference sequence). Between the trimmed V and J ends, which lost 7 bases and 7 bases, there was a span of 11 bases. The CDR3 protein is CASGPPNSPLHF. Written as DNA, the CDR3 is TGTGCCTCGGGACCGCCAAATTCACCCCTCCACTTT.

The CDR3 coding sequence is TGTGCCAGCAGCTTACGGGGGCGCGGGTATGGCTACACCTTC. Translation gives CASSLRGRGYGYTF. The rearrangement joins TRBV7-8 to TRBJ1-2, with D possibly being TRBD1 (6 bases). CDR3 size: 14 residues. Trimming took off 2 bases at V and 5 bases at J, with 12 bases between the two ends. From germline, CDR1 is SGHVS and CDR2 FQNEAQ. The variable domain in full, with the rest retrieved from reference TRBV7-8 and TRBJ1-2, is GAGVSQSPRYKVAKRGQDVALRCDPISGHVSLFWYQQALGQGPEFLTYFQNEAQLDKSGLPSDRFFAERPEGSVSTLKIQRTQQEDSAVYLCASSLRGRGYGYTFGSGTRLTVV.

The chain links TRBV28 to TRBJ2-5; D remains unclear. The CDR3 is 15 amino acids. The germline gives CDR1 MDHEN, CDR2 SYDVKM. The V end lost 4 bases, the J end lost 2 bases, and 14 bases lay between the germline ends. This chain's CDR3 is CASSSPPRVQETQYF. CDR3 nucleotides: TGTGCCAGCAGTTCCCCACCCCGGGTGCAAGAGACCCAGTACTTC.

The genes are TRBV11-2 and TRBJ2-2; D is unresolved. V lost 4 bases and J lost 1, with 7 bases in between. Germline V gene sequence: CDR1 SGHAT, CDR2 FQNNGV. The CDR3 length is 14 residues. The CDR3 DNA is TGTGCCAGCAGCTCGACTGGGAACACCGGGGAGCTGTTTTTT. It specifies CASSSTGNTGELFF.

The J gene is TRBJ1-2, the V gene TRBV5-8; possibly TRBD1 for D (6 bases). This CDR3 contains 15 residues. Germline-derived CDR1 and CDR2 are SGHTS and YDEGEE. Trimming shortened V by 0 bases and J by 8 bases, and 17 bases separated the two germline ends. The CDR3: CASSLVGTRSTGYTF. CDR3 coding DNA: TGTGCCAGCAGCTTGGTTGGGACAAGGTCGACGGGCTACACCTTC.

The chain combines TRBV18 with TRBJ1-2; D uncertain. This CDR3 has 15 residues. V was trimmed by 2 bases and J by 9 bases, leaving 19 bases between them. Germline loops: CDR1 KGHSH, CDR2 LQKENI. The DNA for the CDR3 is TGTGCCAGCTCACCAGACCGCGGGCCCCCTACGAGCTACACCTTC. Its translation: CASSPDRGPPTSYTF.